The following is a T cell receptor (beta chain) sequence with its context. What it recognizes is unknown. Following RNA extraction, reverse transcription yielded cDNA that acted as the sequencing template. Assay used: immunoSEQ multiplex PCR; TCRdb lists only in-frame clones, some missing. The sample lists about 280,000 clones, 58% occurring once. V gave up 4 bases and J gave up 15 bases, with 16 bases separating them. Germline V lookup: CDR1 MGHRA, CDR2 YSYEKL. The CDR3 loop spans 12 amino acids. Documented treatment: oral pan-JAK inhibitor, 5-10 mg twice daily. Sorting separated CD4+ and CD8+ T cells out of PBMCs. This sample stems from a study of CD8+ T cells in alopecia areata. General study findings and limits: Scalp and blood retained many expanded lesional clones during tofacitinib. Patients shared TCRs less clearly than mice did, possibly for HLA-related reasons. Affected lesional scalp, above all in alopecia totalis/universalis, was more clonal than normal scalp.

Sequences were derived from CD4+ T cells sorted from blood, sampled at week 24, from a patient treated with tofacitinib. The gene calls are TRBV4-1 and TRBJ2-1; no clear D. The receptor was derived from a human donor with alopecia areata. CDR3: CASSPLLGSPFF. In DNA, the CDR3 is TGCGCCAGCAGCCCCCTTCTTGGGTCGCCGTTCTTC.